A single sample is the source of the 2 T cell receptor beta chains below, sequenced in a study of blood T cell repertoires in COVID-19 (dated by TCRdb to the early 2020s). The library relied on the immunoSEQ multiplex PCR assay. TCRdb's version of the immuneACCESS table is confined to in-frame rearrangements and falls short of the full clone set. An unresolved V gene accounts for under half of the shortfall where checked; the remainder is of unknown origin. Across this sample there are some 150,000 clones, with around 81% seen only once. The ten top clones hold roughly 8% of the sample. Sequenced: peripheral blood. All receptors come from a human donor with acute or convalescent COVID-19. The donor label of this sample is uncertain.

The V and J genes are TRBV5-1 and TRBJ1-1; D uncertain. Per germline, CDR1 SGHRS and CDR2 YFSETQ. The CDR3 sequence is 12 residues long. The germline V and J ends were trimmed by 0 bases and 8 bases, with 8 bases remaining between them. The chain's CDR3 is CASSLASGEAFF. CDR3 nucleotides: TGCGCCAGCAGCTTGGCCAGCGGGGAAGCTTTCTTT.

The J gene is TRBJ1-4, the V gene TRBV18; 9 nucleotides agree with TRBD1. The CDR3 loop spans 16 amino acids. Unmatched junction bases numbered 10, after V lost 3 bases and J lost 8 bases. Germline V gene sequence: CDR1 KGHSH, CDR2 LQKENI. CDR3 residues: CASSPGQGDPGEKLFF. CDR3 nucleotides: TGTGCCAGCTCACCGGGACAGGGTGATCCGGGCGAAAAACTGTTTTTT.